These 32 T cell receptor beta chains were all obtained from the same sample, sequenced in a study of CD8 T cells in ankylosing spondylitis. TCRdb redid the calling of the 5' RACE reads with MiXCR, one entry per CDR3 protein. Seen here are almost 45,000 distinct CDR3 sequences, around 10% observed once, and the top ten hold 1.3% to 1.5%. Sequences were obtained from blood, either unsorted or a sorted T cell fraction (not recorded which). These receptors were obtained from a male donor with ankylosing spondylitis or in good health (not recorded which).

This clonotype was seen at least ten times. CDR3 bases: TGTGCCAGCAGTTTCGGCGGGGGGGCTCAAAATGAGCAGTTCTTC. The encoded protein is CASSFGGGAQNEQFF. The chain couples TRBV12-3 or TRBV12-4 to TRBJ2-1, with 9 nucleotides matching TRBD2. The CDR3 consists of 15 residues. The J segment lost 7 bases and the V segment lost 3 bases, leaving 7 bases of the junction unmatched.

In its sample, this clonotype was seen many times. V and J are TRBV5-1 and TRBJ1-1; tentative D call: TRBD1 (6 bases). V dropped 0 bases and J dropped 1 base, with 13 bases sitting between them. The CDR3 is made up of 16 amino acids. Germline V CDR1 and CDR2: SGHRS, YFSETQ. The CDR3 nucleotides read TGCGCCAGCAGCTTGGAGGGGGGGCTACCGAACACTGAAGCTTTCTTT. It encodes CASSLEGGLPNTEAFF.

In its sample, this clonotype was seen many times. The chain uses TRBV11-1 and TRBJ2-1; 9 bases match TRBD1. The length of the CDR3 is 16 residues. The V gene end was trimmed by 1 base and the J gene end by 6 bases; junction bases not matched to a gene: 7. Germline loops: CDR1 SGHAT, CDR2 FQDESV (reference sequence). In DNA form, the CDR3 reads TGTGCCAGCAGCTTAGTACAGGGGGCTGGGGTCAATGAGCAGTTCTTC. Translating gives CASSLVQGAGVNEQFF.

On this clonotype itself: A much larger clone sits a single nucleotide away, making a read error possible. The CDR3 loop reads CASSLATGNTEAFF. CDR3 DNA sequence: TGCGCCAGCAGCTTAGCAACAGGGAACACTGAAGCTTTCTTT. The V and J genes are TRBV5-1 and TRBJ1-1; D is possibly TRBD1 (5 bases). CDR3 length: 14 amino acids. The V end was cut by 2 bases, the J end by 1 base, with 9 bases between. Germline assignment: CDR1 SGHRS and CDR2 YFSETQ.

This chain connects TRBV5-4 to TRBJ1-1; D is unclear. This CDR3 is 15 amino acids long. V lost 1 base to trimming and J lost 8 bases, with 18 bases between them. Germline V gene sequence: CDR1 SGHNT, CDR2 YYREEE (reference sequence). The CDR3 DNA sequence: TGTGCCAGCAGCTTGTTTTCATATGGAGGGCCCGAAGCTTTCTTT. Translation: CASSLFSYGGPEAFF.

This clonotype was found many times. The chain is built from TRBV7-7 and TRBJ2-2, with D maybe TRBD2 (6 bases). V shed 4 bases and J shed 2 bases, with 14 bases lying between them. The CDR3 totals 16 residues. Per the germline V gene, CDR1 is SSHAT and CDR2 is FNYEAQ (reference sequence). CDR3 sequence (DNA): TGTGCCAGCAGCTCTACGCCGGGACTCAACACCGGGGAGCTGTTTTTT. Encoded protein: CASSSTPGLNTGELFF.

This clonotype was seen many times. V is TRBV12-3 or TRBV12-4 and J is TRBJ2-7; no reliable D call. The CDR3 is 14 amino acids. The ends were cut back, 3 bases at V and 4 bases at J, with 13 bases in the middle. DNA of the CDR3: TGTGCCAGCAGTTTTGACGGGTCGCGGTACGAGCAGTACTTC. Translating it yields CASSFDGSRYEQYF.

About this clonotype itself: An end of the junction differs from the germline gene, which may be a read error. The CDR3 loop reads CASSYRTGAEAFF. CDR3 nucleotides: TGTGCCAGCAGTTACCGGACAGGGGCTGAAGCTTTCTTC. This sequence joins TRBV6-2 or TRBV6-3 and TRBJ1-1; TRBD1 matches 9 bases. The CDR3 runs to 13 residues. Germline V gene lookup returns CDR1 MNHEY and CDR2 SVGEGT.

The rearrangement links TRBV14 to TRBJ2-2; 8 bases align to TRBD1. Trimming took 2 bases from V and 3 from J; bases not matched to a gene: 11. Germline lookup yields CDR1 SGHDN and CDR2 FVKESK. This CDR3 comprises 18 residues. CDR3: CASSQLQDRERDTGELFF. CDR3 coding DNA: TGTGCCAGCAGCCAACTTCAGGACAGGGAAAGAGACACCGGGGAGCTGTTTTTT.

This clonotype has a count of ten or more. The chain employs TRBV5-5 and TRBJ1-1; D might be TRBD1 (5 bases). Germline CDR1 SGHKS, CDR2 YYEKEE (reference sequence). With 0 bases removed from V and 0 bases from J, the gap between germline ends came to 15 bases. The CDR3 extends over 17 amino acids. CDR3: CASSLGQLNGMNTEAFF. The CDR3, as DNA: TGTGCCAGCAGCTTGGGACAGTTAAACGGGATGAACACTGAAGCTTTCTTT.

The chain is built from TRBV29-1 and TRBJ2-5; TRBD2 is a possible D gene (5 bases). This CDR3 spans 13 amino acids. Germline assignment: CDR1 SQVTM and CDR2 ANQGSEA. V was cut by 8 bases and J by 2 bases, with 15 bases left in between. CDR3 DNA: TGCAGCTGTAAGTTGAGGGTGCAAGAGACCCAGTACTTC. Protein: CSCKLRVQETQYF.

This clonotype was seen at least ten times. Here the CDR3 DNA reads TGCAGTGCTAGAACCTGGGAAGGGTTTGGCACTGAAGCTTTCTTT. As protein: CSARTWEGFGTEAFF. V usage is TRBV20-1 and J usage is TRBJ1-1; no definite D call. The CDR3 spans 15 residues. From germline, CDR1 is DFQATT and CDR2 SNEGSKA (reference sequence). V lost 2 bases to trimming and J lost 4 bases, with 17 bases between them.

This clonotype showed up many times. The CDR3 loop is CASSPEGDEQFF. The CDR3 DNA reads TGCGCCAGCAGCCCGGAGGGCGATGAGCAGTTCTTC. The chain combines TRBV5-1 with TRBJ2-1, with a weak D call TRBD2 (6 bases). Germline assignment: CDR1 SGHRS and CDR2 YFSETQ. Trimming shortened V by 4 bases and J by 8 bases, and 10 bases separated the two germline ends. CDR3 size: 12 residues.

This clonotype was recorded at least ten times. The V call is TRBV9, the J call TRBJ2-2; TRBD1 aligns across 8 bases. Germline values: CDR1 SGDLS, CDR2 YYNGEE. This CDR3 region has 15 residues. V was clipped by 2 bases and J by 1 base; unmatched bases: 1. The CDR3 sequence is CASSVGQGNTGELFF. As DNA, the CDR3 is TGTGCCAGCAGCGTTGGACAGGGGAACACCGGGGAGCTGTTTTTT.

This clonotype showed up many times. V usage is TRBV25-1 and J usage is TRBJ2-7, with D possibly matching TRBD1 (6 bases). Per germline, CDR1 MGHDK and CDR2 SYGVNS. Trimming left V 3 bases short and J 2 bases short, with 11 bases between. This CDR3 is built from 14 residues. The DNA for the CDR3 is TGTGCCAGCAGTGACGGGACACTGACCTACGAGCAGTACTTC. This encodes CASSDGTLTYEQYF.

To note about this clonotype: A read error is possible here, since a much larger clone lies one base away. The chain is built from TRBV4-2 and TRBJ2-6, with D hard to call. CDR3 length: 16 residues. The germline CDR1 and CDR2 sequences are LGHNA and YNFKEQ. The CDR3 coding sequence is TGTGCCAGCAGCCAGTCATTGTTCTCTGGGACCAACGTCCTGACTTTC. It translates to CASSQSLFSGTNVLTF.

This clonotype was counted at least ten times. The J gene is TRBJ1-6, the V gene TRBV6-1; D perhaps matches TRBD1 (5 bases). Per germline, CDR1 MNHNS and CDR2 SASEGT. Trimming pared 7 bases from V and 9 bases from J, leaving 16 bases between. CDR3 length: 14 amino acids. This chain's CDR3 is CASIGTPRRSPLHF. As DNA, the CDR3 is TGTGCCAGCATAGGGACCCCCCGCCGTTCACCCCTCCACTTT.

The genes are TRBV5-1 and TRBJ1-6, with TRBD1 matching 7 bases. Germline-derived CDR1 and CDR2 are SGHRS and YFSETQ. This CDR3 contains 15 residues. J gave up 4 bases and V 4 bases, and 5 bases lay outside the gene matches. CDR3 DNA: TGCGCCAGCAGCCCCGGGGGACAGTATAATTCACCCCTCCACTTT. It is translated as CASSPGGQYNSPLHF. Full variable domain (missing parts from reference TRBV5-1 and TRBJ1-6): KAGVTQTPRYLIKTRGQQVTLSCSPISGHRSVSWYQQTPGQGLQFLFEYFSETQRNKGNFPGRFSGRQFSNSRSEMNVSTLELGDSALYLCASSPGGQYNSPLHFGNGTRLTVT.

The CDR3 nucleotides read TGTGCCAGCAGCACCGGACAAACCTACGAGCAGTACTTC. Protein sequence: CASSTGQTYEQYF. V and J are TRBV3-1 and TRBJ2-7; a weak D match, TRBD1 (5 bases). Trimming took 5 bases from V and 2 from J, leaving 10 bases between them. The CDR3 length is 13 residues. The germline V gene encodes CDR1 LGHDT and CDR2 YNNKEL (reference sequence).

This rearrangement joins TRBV7-2 to TRBJ1-5; D is uncertain. In germline, CDR1 is SGHTA, CDR2 FQGNSA. The CDR3 covers 16 residues. V lost 3 bases and J lost 5, with 17 bases in between. Written as DNA, the CDR3 is TGTGCCAGCAGCTTGGGCTCCCGGTTGTTGGATCAGCCCCAGCATTTT. Translating gives CASSLGSRLLDQPQHF.

V gene TRBV12-3 or TRBV12-4 combines with J gene TRBJ2-7; 7 nucleotides line up with TRBD2. With V trimmed by 3 bases and J by 2 bases, 4 bases remained unmatched. The CDR3 totals 14 residues. The CDR3: CASSFGGGAYEQYF. CDR3 coding DNA: TGTGCCAGCAGTTTCGGTGGGGGGGCCTACGAGCAGTACTTC.

The chain couples TRBV28 to TRBJ1-5, with no clear D. Germline loops: CDR1 MDHEN, CDR2 SYDVKM. This CDR3 has 13 amino acids. The V end was cut by 10 bases, the J end by 10 bases, with 20 bases between. This CDR3 reads CATKDPYGRPQHF. The CDR3 DNA is TGTGCCACCAAAGACCCTTATGGGCGCCCCCAGCATTTT.

This clonotype was observed at least ten times. The chain uses TRBV5-1 and TRBJ1-1; D is unclear. Germline V gene lookup returns CDR1 SGHRS and CDR2 YFSETQ. Trimming left V 3 bases short and J 1 base short, with 10 bases between. The length of the CDR3 is 14 residues. The CDR3: CASSSTTGNTEAFF. The DNA of the CDR3 is TGCGCCAGCAGCTCCACTACCGGGAACACTGAAGCTTTCTTT.

There are many counts of this clonotype. The chain carries TRBV5-1 and TRBJ2-5; D is tentatively TRBD1 or TRBD2 (6 bases each). The V end lost 0 bases, the J end lost 5 bases, and 14 bases lay between the germline ends. This CDR3 is built from 15 residues. CDR1 SGHRS and CDR2 YFSETQ come from the germline V gene. The CDR3 coding sequence is TGCGCCAGCAGCTTGGAGGGGGGTTTAGCGGAGACCCAGTACTTC. Protein sequence: CASSLEGGLAETQYF.

This clonotype was seen ten or more times. This chain joins TRBV29-1 and TRBJ1-2; D uncertain. CDR1 SQVTM and CDR2 ANQGSEA come from the germline V gene. The CDR3 spans 13 residues. The V end lost 4 bases, the J end lost 3 bases, and 12 bases lay between the germline ends. The CDR3 spells CSVGEGSHYGYTF. The CDR3 DNA is TGCAGCGTTGGGGAAGGGTCCCACTATGGCTACACCTTC.

The chain carries TRBV20-1 and TRBJ2-3; 8 nucleotides agree with TRBD2. The germline CDR1 and CDR2 sequences are DFQATT and SNEGSKA (reference sequence). The CDR3 has 13 amino acids. The V segment lost 6 bases and the J segment 4 bases; nucleotides outside the gene matches: 6. The CDR3 protein is CSAPGLASDTQYF. DNA of the CDR3: TGCAGTGCCCCCGGACTAGCCTCAGATACGCAGTATTTT.

This clonotype has a count of ten or more. This chain connects TRBV29-1 to TRBJ1-1; 10 nucleotides align to TRBD1. CDR1 is SQVTM and CDR2 is ANQGSEA in the germline V gene. CDR3 length: 13 residues. Unmatched junction bases numbered 3, after V lost 6 bases and J lost 2 bases. The CDR3 sequence is CSVGTGANTEAFF. The CDR3 DNA reads as TGCAGCGTGGGGACAGGGGCTAACACTGAAGCTTTCTTT.

In this sample, this clonotype turned up many times. This rearrangement joins TRBV12-3 or TRBV12-4 to TRBJ1-6, with D uncertain. Trimming took off 7 bases at V and 11 bases at J, with 12 bases between the two ends. The length of the CDR3 is 12 residues. CDR3 region: CASKEGSPPLHF. In nucleotides, the CDR3 is TGTGCCAGCAAGGAGGGATCGCCACCCCTCCACTTT.

Relative to its sample, this clonotype is medium-sized. This rearrangement joins TRBV10-3 to TRBJ1-1; TRBD1 agrees at 8 bases. Germline V CDR1 and CDR2: ENHRY, SYGVKD. The CDR3 extends over 11 amino acids. V gave up 10 bases and J gave up 13 bases; unmatched junction bases: 11. CDR3 amino acids: CATSIGQGDFF. CDR3 sequence (DNA): TGTGCCACGAGCATCGGACAGGGAGATTTCTTT.

This clonotype occurred a few times. The rearrangement uses TRBV12-5 and TRBJ2-3, with 9 nucleotides matching TRBD1. The germline V gene has CDR1 LGHNT and CDR2 FRNRAP. The junction had 11 bases not matched to a gene; V was cut back by 4 bases and J by 6 bases. This CDR3 is built from 16 residues. CDR3 in DNA: TGTGCTAGTGGTTCCCCCGGGACAGGGATTTCGGATACGCAGTATTTT. Translated: CASGSPGTGISDTQYF.

V is TRBV11-2 and J is TRBJ1-4, with 9 bases that match TRBD1. The ends lost 4 bases at V and 7 bases at J; junction bases unmatched: 10. CDR1 and CDR2 (germline): SGHAT, FQNNGV. The CDR3 has 16 residues. CDR3 sequence (DNA): TGTGCCAGCAGCTCCGGTGGGACAGGGCAGGGTGAAAAACTGTTTTTT. The encoded protein is CASSSGGTGQGEKLFF.

This clonotype was seen ten or more times. CDR3 sequence (DNA): TGTGCCAGCAGTTTTGTAGGGACAGGGGGCCATCAGCCCCAGCATTTT. This gives the protein CASSFVGTGGHQPQHF. The chain recombines TRBV12-3 or TRBV12-4 with TRBJ1-5; TRBD1 agrees at 12 bases. Trimming removed 3 bases from V and 5 bases from J; junction bases left unmatched: 5. This CDR3 has 16 amino acids.